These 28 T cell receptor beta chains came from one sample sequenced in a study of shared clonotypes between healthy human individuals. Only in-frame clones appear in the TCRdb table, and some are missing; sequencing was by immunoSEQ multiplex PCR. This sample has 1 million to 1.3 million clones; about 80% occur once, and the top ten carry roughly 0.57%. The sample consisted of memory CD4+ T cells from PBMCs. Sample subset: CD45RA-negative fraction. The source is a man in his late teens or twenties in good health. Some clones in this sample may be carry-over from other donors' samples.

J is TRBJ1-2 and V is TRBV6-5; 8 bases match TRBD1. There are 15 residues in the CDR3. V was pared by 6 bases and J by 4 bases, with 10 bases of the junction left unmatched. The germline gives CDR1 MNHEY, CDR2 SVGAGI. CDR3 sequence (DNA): TGTGCCAGCAGGCTCACTCCAGGGGGCGGCTATGGCTACACCTTC. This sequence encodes CASRLTPGGGYGYTF.

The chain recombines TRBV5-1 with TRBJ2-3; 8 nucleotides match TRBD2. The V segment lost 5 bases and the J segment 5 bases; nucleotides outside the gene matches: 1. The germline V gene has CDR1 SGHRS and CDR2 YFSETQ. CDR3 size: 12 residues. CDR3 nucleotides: TGCGCCAGCAGGAGCGGGAGAGATACGCAGTATTTT. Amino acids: CASRSGRDTQYF.

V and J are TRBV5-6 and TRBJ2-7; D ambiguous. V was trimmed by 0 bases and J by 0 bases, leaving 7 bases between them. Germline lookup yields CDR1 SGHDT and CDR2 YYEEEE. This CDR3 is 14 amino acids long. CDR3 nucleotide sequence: TGTGCCAGCAGCTTGGTCCGGTACTCCTACGAGCAGTACTTC. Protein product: CASSLVRYSYEQYF.

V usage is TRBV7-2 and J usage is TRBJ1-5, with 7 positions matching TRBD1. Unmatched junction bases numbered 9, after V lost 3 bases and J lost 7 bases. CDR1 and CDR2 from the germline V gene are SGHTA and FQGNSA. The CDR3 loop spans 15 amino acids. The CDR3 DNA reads TGTGCCAGCAGCTTGAACAGGGGCGCGGGGCAGCCCCAGCATTTT. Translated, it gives CASSLNRGAGQPQHF.

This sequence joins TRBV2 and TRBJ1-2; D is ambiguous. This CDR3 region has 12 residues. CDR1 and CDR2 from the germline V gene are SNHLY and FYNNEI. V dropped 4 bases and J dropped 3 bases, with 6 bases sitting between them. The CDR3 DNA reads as TGTGCCAGCAGTGTTACCTACTATGGCTACACCTTC. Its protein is CASSVTYYGYTF. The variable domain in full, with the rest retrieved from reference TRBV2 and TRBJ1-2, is EPEVTQTPSHQVTQMGQEVILRCVPISNHLYFYWYRQILGQKVEFLVSFYNNEISEKSEIFDDQFSVERPDGSNFTLKIRSTKLEDSAMYFCASSVTYYGYTFGSGTRLTVV.

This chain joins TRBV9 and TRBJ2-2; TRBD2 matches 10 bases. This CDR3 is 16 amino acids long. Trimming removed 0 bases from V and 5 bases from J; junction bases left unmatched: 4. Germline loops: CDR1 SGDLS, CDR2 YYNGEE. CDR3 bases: TGTGCCAGCAGCGTAGACCAGCGGGAGGGAACCGGGGAGCTGTTTTTT. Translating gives CASSVDQREGTGELFF.

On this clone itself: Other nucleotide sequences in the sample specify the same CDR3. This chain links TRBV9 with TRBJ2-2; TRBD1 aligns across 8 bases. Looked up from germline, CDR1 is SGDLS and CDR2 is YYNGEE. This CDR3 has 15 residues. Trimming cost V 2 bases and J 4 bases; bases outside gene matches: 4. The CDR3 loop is CASSVGQGGTGELFF. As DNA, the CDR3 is TGTGCCAGCAGCGTCGGACAGGGCGGCACCGGGGAGCTGTTTTTT.

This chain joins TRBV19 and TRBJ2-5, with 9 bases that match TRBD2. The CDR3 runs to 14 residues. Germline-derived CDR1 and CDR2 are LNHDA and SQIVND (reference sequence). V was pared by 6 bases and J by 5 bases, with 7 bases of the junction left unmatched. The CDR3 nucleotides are TGTGCCAGTAGGAGTAGCGGGAGTGGGGAGACCCAGTACTTC. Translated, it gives CASRSSGSGETQYF.

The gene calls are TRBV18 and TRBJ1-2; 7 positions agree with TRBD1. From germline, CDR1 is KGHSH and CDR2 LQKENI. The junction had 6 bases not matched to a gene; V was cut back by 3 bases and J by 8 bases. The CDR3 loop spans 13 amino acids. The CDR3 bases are TGTGCCAGCTCACCCGGGACAGCCGAGGGCTACACCTTC. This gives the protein CASSPGTAEGYTF. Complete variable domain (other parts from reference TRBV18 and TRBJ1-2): NAGVMQNPRHLVRRRGQEARLRCSPMKGHSHVYWYRQLPEEGLKFMVYLQKENIIDESGMPKERFSAEFPKEGPSILRIQQVVRGDSAAYFCASSPGTAEGYTFGSGTRLTVV.

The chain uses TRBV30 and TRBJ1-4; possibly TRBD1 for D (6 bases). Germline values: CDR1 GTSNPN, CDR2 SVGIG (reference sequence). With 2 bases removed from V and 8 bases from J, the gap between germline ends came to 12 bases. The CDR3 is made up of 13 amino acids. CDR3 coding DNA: TGTGCCTGGAGTACGGGGGCCTGGGAAAAACTGTTTTTT. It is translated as CAWSTGAWEKLFF. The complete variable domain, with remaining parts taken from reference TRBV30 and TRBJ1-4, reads SQTIHQWPATLVQPVGSPLSLECTVEGTSNPNLYWYRQAAGRGLQLLFYSVGIGQISSEVPQNLSASRPQDRQFILSSKKLLLSDSGFYLCAWSTGAWEKLFFGSGTQLSVL.

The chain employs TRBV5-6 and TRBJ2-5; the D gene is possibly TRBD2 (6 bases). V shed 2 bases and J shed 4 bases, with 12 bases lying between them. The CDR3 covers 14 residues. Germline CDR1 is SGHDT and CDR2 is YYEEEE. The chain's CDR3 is CASSFRLDPETQYF. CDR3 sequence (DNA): TGTGCCAGCAGCTTCCGACTAGACCCAGAGACCCAGTACTTC.

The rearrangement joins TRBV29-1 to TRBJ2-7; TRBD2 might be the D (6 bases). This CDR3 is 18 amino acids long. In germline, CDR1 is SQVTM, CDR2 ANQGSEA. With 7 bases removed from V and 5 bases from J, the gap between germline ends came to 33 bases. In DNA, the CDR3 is TGCAGCGGGACGGAATACAGGCAAGCTAGCGAAAGAGTCCACGAGCAGTACTTC. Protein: CSGTEYRQASERVHEQYF.

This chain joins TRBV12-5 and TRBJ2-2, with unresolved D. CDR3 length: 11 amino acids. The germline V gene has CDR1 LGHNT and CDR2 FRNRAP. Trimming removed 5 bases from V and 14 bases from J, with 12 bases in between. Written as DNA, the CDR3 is TGTGCTAGTGGTCTAGATTCGCCCCTGTTTTTT. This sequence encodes CASGLDSPLFF.

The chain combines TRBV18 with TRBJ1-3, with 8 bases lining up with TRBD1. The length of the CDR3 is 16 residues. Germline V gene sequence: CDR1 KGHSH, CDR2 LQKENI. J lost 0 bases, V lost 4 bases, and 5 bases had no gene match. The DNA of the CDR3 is TGTGCCAGCTCACTGGGACAGGACAACTCTGGAAACACCATATATTTT. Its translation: CASSLGQDNSGNTIYF.

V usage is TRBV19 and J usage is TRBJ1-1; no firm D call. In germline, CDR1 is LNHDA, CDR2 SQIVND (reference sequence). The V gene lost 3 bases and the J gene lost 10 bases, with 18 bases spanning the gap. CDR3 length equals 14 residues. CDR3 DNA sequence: TGTGCCAGTAGTATGGAGCGGCTTGCGGTGAGAGCTTTCTTT. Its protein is CASSMERLAVRAFF.

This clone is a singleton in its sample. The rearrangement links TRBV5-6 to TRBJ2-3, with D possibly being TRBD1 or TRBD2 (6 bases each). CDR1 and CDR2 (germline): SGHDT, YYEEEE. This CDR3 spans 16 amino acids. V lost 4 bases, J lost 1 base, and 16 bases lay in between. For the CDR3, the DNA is TGTGCCAGCAGCGCGGGGTGGTCAGGGGGCACAGATACGCAGTATTTT. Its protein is CASSAGWSGGTDTQYF.

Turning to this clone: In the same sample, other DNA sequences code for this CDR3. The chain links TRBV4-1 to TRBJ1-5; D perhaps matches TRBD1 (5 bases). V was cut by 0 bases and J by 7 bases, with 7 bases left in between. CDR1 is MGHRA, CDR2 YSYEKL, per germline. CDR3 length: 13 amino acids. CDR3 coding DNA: TGCGCCAGCAGCCAAGATAGGGACCAGCCCCAGCATTTT. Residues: CASSQDRDQPQHF.

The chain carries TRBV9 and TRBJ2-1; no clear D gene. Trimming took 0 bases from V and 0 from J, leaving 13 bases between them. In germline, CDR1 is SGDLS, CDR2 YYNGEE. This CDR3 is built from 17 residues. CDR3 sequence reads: CASSVAEWQASYNEQFF. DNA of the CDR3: TGTGCCAGCAGCGTAGCAGAATGGCAGGCCTCCTACAATGAGCAGTTCTTC.

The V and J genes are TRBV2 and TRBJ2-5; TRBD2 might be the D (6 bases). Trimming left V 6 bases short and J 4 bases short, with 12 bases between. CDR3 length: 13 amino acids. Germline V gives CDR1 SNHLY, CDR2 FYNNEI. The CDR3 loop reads CASSPTSSETQYF. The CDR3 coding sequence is TGTGCCAGCAGCCCGACTAGTTCAGAGACCCAGTACTTC.

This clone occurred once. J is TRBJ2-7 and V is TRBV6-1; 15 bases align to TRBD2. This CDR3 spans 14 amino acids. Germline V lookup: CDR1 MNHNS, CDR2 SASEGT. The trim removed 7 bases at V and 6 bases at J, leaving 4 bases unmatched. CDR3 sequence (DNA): TGTGCCAGCACTCCGGGACTAGCGGGAGGCGAGCAGTACTTC. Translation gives CASTPGLAGGEQYF.

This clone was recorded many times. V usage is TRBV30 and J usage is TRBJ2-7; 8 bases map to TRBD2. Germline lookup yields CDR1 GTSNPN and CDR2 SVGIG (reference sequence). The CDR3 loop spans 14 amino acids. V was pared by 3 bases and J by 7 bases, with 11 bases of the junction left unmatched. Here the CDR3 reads CAWSRPGTSREQYF. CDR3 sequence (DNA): TGTGCCTGGAGCCGGCCCGGGACTAGTCGAGAGCAGTACTTC.

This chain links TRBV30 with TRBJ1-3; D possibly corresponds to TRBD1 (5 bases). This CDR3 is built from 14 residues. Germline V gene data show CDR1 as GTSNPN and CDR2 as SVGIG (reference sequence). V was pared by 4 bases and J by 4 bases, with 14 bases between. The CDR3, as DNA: TGTGCCTGGAACTTAGGGGTTACCGGAAACACCATATATTTT. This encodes CAWNLGVTGNTIYF.

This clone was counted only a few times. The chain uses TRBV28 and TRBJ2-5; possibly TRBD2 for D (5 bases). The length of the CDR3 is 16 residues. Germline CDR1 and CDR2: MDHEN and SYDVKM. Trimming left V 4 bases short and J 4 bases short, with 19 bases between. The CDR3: CASSSPDGTRGETQYF. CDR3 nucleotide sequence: TGTGCCAGCAGTTCCCCCGATGGAACCCGGGGAGAGACCCAGTACTTC.

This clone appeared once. Here the CDR3 reads CAWSVRGVERAEAFF. Here the CDR3 DNA reads TGTGCCTGGAGTGTACGTGGAGTAGAGAGGGCTGAAGCTTTCTTT. This chain links TRBV30 with TRBJ1-1; D is uncertain. Per the germline V gene, CDR1 is GTSNPN and CDR2 is SVGIG (reference sequence). Between the trimmed V and J ends, which lost 0 bases and 6 bases, there was a span of 17 bases. The CDR3 extends over 15 amino acids.

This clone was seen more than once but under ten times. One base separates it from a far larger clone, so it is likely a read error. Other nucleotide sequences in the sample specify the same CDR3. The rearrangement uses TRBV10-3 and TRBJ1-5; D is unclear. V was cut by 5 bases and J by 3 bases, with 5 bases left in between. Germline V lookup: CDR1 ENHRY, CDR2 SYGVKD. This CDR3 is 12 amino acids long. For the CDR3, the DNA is TGTGCCATCAGTCCCAACAATCAGCCCCAGCATTTT. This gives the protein CAISPNNQPQHF.

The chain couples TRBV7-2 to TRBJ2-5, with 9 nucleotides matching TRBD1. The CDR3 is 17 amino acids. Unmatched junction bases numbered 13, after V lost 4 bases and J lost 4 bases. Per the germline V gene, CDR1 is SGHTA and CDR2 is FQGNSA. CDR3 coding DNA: TGTGCCAGCAGCTCCCGGACAGGGGCCCTATTCATAGAGACCCAGTACTTC. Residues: CASSSRTGALFIETQYF.

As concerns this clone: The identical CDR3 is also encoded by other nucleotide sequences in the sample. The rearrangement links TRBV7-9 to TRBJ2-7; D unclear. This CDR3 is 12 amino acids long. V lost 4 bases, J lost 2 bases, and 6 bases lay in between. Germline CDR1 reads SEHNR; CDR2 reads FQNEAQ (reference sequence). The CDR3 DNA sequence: TGTGCCAGCAGCTCCACAGCCTACGAGCAGTACTTC. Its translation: CASSSTAYEQYF.

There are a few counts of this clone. CDR3 bases: TGTGCCAGCAGTGAAGCGCGCAGGGTCGGTGGCTACACCTTC. Protein sequence: CASSEARRVGGYTF. V gene TRBV2 combines with J gene TRBJ1-2, with D maybe TRBD1 (5 bases). Germline V gives CDR1 SNHLY, CDR2 FYNNEI. Trimming shortened V by 0 bases and J by 7 bases, and 12 bases separated the two germline ends. The CDR3 contains 14 residues.